The present entry profiles one T cell receptor (beta chain) with its context. Original methodology: Reference gene primer amplification yielded estimated nucleated cell counts. Some clones are missing from TCRdb's copy, which holds only in-frame ones; the method was immunoSEQ multiplex PCR. V, J and clone size reflect that table, while D and trimming were determined from the DNA. This sample has about 430,000 clones; around 91% occur once, and the top ten carry more than 0.95%. The length of the CDR3 is 17 residues. Germline V lookup: CDR1 LGHNA, CDR2 YNFKEQ. Trimming stripped 4 bases from V and 2 bases from J, with 21 bases between. The sample comes from a study of blood T cell repertoires in COVID-19.

The TCR originated in a man aged 25-45 years who had recovered from COVID-19. The V call is TRBV4-2, the J call TRBJ2-7; D possibly corresponds to TRBD1 (5 bases). Sequencing was performed on PBMCs or T cells enriched from blood (not recorded which). CDR3 amino acids: CASSREVGRLDPYEQYF. The CDR3 DNA follows: TGTGCCAGCAGCCGCGAGGTGGGGCGGTTAGACCCCTACGAGCAGTACTTC.